Below, 9 T cell receptor beta chains from the same sample are listed, as sequenced in a study of cytomegalovirus exposure and HLA in healthy donors. Both 60 Vbeta primers and 13 Jbeta primers went into the PCR. This table comes from immunoSEQ multiplex PCR, and its TCRdb copy is limited to in-frame clones, with some not included. The sample records about 170,000 clones, 80% to 90% being singletons. Sequencing was performed on PBMCs. The receptors were gathered from a woman under 30 in good health and CMV-seropositive.

The chain's CDR3 is CASYRGRPGTDTQYF. The CDR3 coding sequence is TGCGCCAGTTACAGGGGGCGACCCGGCACAGATACGCAGTATTTT. The chain links TRBV5-1 to TRBJ2-3, with 9 positions matching TRBD1. The CDR3 totals 15 residues. Looked up from germline, CDR1 is SGHRS and CDR2 is YFSETQ. The V segment lost 8 bases and the J segment 1 base; nucleotides outside the gene matches: 8.

This chain connects TRBV6-1 to TRBJ2-2, with 7 positions matching TRBD1. V shed 3 bases and J 7 bases; nucleotides not matched to a gene: 11. The CDR3 is 16 residues long. Germline CDR1 MNHNS, CDR2 SASEGT. CDR3 DNA: TGTGCCAGCAGTGAGTGGTCCAGGGGGAAGGACGGGGAGCTGTTTTTT. Translating gives CASSEWSRGKDGELFF.

The V and J genes are TRBV9 and TRBJ2-3; 7 nucleotides agree with TRBD1. J gave up 2 bases and V 0 bases, and 3 bases lay outside the gene matches. CDR1 and CDR2 (germline): SGDLS, YYNGEE. The length of the CDR3 is 15 residues. The CDR3, as DNA: TGTGCCAGCAGCGTAGGAGGGGGCCTCACAGATACGCAGTATTTT. Amino acid sequence: CASSVGGGLTDTQYF.

The genes are TRBV19 and TRBJ1-5, with D maybe TRBD1 (5 bases). The CDR3 runs to 14 residues. Germline-derived CDR1 and CDR2 are LNHDA and SQIVND (reference sequence). The ends were cut back, 7 bases at V and 2 bases at J, with 12 bases in the middle. The CDR3 is CASTPGGGNQPQHF. CDR3 in DNA: TGTGCCAGTACTCCTGGGGGGGGCAATCAGCCCCAGCATTTT.

The rearrangement links TRBV7-8 to TRBJ1-5; tentatively, D is TRBD1 (5 bases). Germline loops: CDR1 SGHVS, CDR2 FQNEAQ. CDR3 length equals 18 residues. V was clipped by 4 bases and J by 0 bases, with 19 bases between them. The CDR3 DNA reads TGTGCCAGCAGCTCATACAGGATTACCGCCCATAGCAATCAGCCCCAGCATTTT. Translated: CASSSYRITAHSNQPQHF.

The chain links TRBV2 to TRBJ2-1; no firm D call. CDR1 SNHLY and CDR2 FYNNEI come from the germline V gene. This CDR3 is built from 11 residues. V dropped 4 bases and J dropped 8 bases, with 6 bases sitting between them. The CDR3 loop is CASSGQHEQFF. The CDR3 nucleotides are TGTGCCAGCAGTGGGCAACATGAGCAGTTCTTC.

The rearrangement links TRBV28 to TRBJ1-5; 11 bases are shared with TRBD1. Trimming removed 5 bases from V and 5 bases from J; junction bases left unmatched: 5. CDR3 length equals 15 residues. Germline CDR1 is MDHEN and CDR2 is SYDVKM. For the CDR3, the DNA is TGTGCCAGCAGTAAGAGGACAGGGGGCGATCAGCCCCAGCATTTT. It codes for CASSKRTGGDQPQHF.

The chain joins TRBV7-2 to TRBJ1-1; D is perhaps TRBD1 (5 bases). The length of the CDR3 is 15 residues. With 4 bases removed from V and 6 bases from J, the gap between germline ends came to 18 bases. CDR1 is SGHTA, CDR2 FQGNSA, per germline. The CDR3 reads CASSSPDSLQPEAFF. CDR3 coding DNA: TGTGCCAGCAGCTCCCCCGACAGTCTACAACCTGAAGCTTTCTTT.

This clone was picked up one time. This chain links TRBV7-2 with TRBJ1-5; TRBD1 matches at 8 bases. Trimming cost V 5 bases and J 7 bases; bases outside gene matches: 7. CDR1 and CDR2 (germline): SGHTA, FQGNSA. The CDR3 runs 14 residues. Here the CDR3 reads CASSQTPGGQPQHF. The DNA of the CDR3 is TGTGCCAGCAGCCAGACCCCAGGGGGCCAGCCCCAGCATTTT.